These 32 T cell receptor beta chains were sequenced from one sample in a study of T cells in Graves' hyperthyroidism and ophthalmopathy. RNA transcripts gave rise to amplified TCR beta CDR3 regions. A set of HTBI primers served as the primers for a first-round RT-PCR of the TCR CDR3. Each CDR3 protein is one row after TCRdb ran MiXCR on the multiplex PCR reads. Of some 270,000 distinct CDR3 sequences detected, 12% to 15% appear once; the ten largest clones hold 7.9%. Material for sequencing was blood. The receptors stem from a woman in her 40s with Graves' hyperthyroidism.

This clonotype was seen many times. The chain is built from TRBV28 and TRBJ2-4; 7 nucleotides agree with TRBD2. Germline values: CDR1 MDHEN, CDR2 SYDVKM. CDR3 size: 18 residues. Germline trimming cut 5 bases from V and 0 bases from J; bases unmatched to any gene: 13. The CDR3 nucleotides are TGTGCCAGCAGTAAAATCTCGAGCGGGACGGTAGCCAAAAACATTCAGTACTTC. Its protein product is CASSKISSGTVAKNIQYF.

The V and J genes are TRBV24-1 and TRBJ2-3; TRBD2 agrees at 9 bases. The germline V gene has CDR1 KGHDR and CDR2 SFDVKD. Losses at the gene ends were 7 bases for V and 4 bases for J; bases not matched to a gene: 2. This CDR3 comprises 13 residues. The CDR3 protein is CATSGTSSDTQYF. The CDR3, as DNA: TGTGCCACCAGCGGGACTAGCTCAGATACGCAGTATTTT.

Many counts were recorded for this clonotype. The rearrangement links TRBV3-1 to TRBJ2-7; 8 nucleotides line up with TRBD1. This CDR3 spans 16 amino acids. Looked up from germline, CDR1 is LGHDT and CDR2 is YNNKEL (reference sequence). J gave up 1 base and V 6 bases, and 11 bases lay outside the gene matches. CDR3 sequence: CASRKSRTGTSYEQYF. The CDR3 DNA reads TGTGCCAGCAGGAAAAGCAGGACAGGGACTTCCTACGAGCAGTACTTC.

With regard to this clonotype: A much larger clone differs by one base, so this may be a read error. The CDR3 coding sequence is TGTGCCACCAGTGATCCCCGGGGTTATACCGGGGAGCTGTTTTTT. Encoded protein: CATSDPRGYTGELFF. V usage is TRBV24-1 and J usage is TRBJ2-2; perhaps TRBD2 as D (5 bases). V dropped 3 bases and J dropped 5 bases, with 12 bases sitting between them. The germline gives CDR1 KGHDR, CDR2 SFDVKD. CDR3 length: 15 residues.

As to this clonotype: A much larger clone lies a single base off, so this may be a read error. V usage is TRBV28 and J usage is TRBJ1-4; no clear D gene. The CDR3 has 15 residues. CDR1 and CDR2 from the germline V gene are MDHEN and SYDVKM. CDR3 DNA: TGTGCCAGCACCCCATGGGAAGCTACTAATGAAAAACTGGTTTTT. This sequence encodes CASTPWEATNEKLVF.

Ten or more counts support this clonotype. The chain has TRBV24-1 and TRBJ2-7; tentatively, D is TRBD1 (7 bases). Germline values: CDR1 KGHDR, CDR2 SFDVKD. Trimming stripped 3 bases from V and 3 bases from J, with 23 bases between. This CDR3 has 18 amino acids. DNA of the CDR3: TGTGCCACCAGTGATCCAGGACAGGAGGGTAGGGGTTGCTACGAGCAGTACTTC. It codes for CATSDPGQEGRGCYEQYF.

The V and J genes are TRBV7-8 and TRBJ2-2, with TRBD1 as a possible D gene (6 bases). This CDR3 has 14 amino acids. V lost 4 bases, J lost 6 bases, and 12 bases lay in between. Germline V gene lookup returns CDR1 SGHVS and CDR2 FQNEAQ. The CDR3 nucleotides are TGTGCCAGCAGCTCCAGGCAGGGGTCCGGGGAGCTGTTTTTT. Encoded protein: CASSSRQGSGELFF. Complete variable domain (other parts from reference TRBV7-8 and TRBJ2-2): GAGVSQSPRYKVAKRGQDVALRCDPISGHVSLFWYQQALGQGPEFLTYFQNEAQLDKSGLPSDRFFAERPEGSVSTLKIQRTQQEDSAVYLCASSSRQGSGELFFGEGSRLTVL.

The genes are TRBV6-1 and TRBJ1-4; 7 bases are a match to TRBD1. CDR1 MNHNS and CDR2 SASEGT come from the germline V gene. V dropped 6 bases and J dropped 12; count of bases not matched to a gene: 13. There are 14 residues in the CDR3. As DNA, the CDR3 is TGTGCCAGCAGAGACAGGGCCTCAAAGGAAGAACTGTTTTTT. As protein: CASRDRASKEELFF.

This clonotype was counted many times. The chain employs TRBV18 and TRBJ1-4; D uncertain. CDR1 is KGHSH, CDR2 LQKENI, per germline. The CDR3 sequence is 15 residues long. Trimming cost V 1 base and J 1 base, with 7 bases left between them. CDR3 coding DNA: TGTGCCAGCTCACCACAAAGAGGAACTAATGAAAAACTGTTTTTT. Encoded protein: CASSPQRGTNEKLFF.

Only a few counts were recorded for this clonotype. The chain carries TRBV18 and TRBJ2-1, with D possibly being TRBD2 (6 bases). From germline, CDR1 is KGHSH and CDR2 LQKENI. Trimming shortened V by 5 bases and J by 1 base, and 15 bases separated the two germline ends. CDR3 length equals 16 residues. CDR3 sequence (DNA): TGTGCCAGCTCATACGGGACTCCTGATTCCTACAATGAGCAGTTCTTC. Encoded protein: CASSYGTPDSYNEQFF.

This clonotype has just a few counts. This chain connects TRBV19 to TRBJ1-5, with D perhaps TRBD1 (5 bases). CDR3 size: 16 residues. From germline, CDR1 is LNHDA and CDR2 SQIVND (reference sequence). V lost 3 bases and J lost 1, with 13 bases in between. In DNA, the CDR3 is TGTGCCAGTAGTATTAACGGGGCAGAAAGCAATCAGCCCCAGCATTTT. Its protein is CASSINGAESNQPQHF.

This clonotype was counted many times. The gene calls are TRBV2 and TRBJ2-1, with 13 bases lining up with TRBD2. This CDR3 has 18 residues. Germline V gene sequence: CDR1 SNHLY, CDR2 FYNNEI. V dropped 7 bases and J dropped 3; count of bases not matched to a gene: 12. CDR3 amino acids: CASTRLAGGVSYYNEQFF. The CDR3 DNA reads TGTGCCAGCACCCGACTAGCGGGAGGCGTCTCCTACTACAATGAGCAGTTCTTC.

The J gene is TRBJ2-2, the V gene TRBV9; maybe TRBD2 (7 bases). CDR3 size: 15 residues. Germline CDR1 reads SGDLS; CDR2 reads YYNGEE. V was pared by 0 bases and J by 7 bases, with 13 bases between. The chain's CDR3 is CASSVAGGQGGELFF. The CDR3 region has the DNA TGTGCCAGCAGCGTAGCGGGGGGCCAGGGCGGGGAGCTGTTTTTT. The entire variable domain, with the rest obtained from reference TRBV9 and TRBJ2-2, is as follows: DSGVTQTPKHLITATGQRVTLRCSPRSGDLSVYWYQQSLDQGLQFLIQYYNGEERAKGNILERFSAQQFPDLHSELNLSSLELGDSALYFCASSVAGGQGGELFFGEGSRLTVL.

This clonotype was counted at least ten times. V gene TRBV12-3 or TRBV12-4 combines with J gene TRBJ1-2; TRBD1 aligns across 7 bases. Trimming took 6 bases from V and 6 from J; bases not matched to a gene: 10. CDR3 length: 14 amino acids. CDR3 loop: CASRRRQGTHGYTF. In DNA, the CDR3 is TGTGCCAGCAGGAGGAGACAGGGAACGCATGGCTACACCTTC.

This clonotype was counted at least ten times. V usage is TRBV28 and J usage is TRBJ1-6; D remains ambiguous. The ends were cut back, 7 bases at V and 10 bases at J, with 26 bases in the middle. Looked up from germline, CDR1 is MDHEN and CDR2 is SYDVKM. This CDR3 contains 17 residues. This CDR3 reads CASINKLTRDLGSPLHF. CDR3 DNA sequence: TGTGCCAGCATCAACAAGTTGACCCGCGATTTGGGATCACCCCTCCACTTT.

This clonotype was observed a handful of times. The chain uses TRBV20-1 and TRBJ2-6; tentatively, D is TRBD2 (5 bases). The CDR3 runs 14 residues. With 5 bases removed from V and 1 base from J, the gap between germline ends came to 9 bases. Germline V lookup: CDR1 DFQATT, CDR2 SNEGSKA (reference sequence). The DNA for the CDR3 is TGCAGTGCTCGTCCGGGATCTGGGGCCAACGTCCTGACTTTC. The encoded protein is CSARPGSGANVLTF.

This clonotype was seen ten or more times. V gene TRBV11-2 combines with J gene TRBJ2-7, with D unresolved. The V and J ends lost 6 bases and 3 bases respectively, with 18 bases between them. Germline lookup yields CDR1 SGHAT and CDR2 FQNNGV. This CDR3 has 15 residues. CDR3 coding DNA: TGTGCCAGCAGTCTGCAGGACGCCCAAGACTACGAGCAGTACTTC. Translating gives CASSLQDAQDYEQYF.

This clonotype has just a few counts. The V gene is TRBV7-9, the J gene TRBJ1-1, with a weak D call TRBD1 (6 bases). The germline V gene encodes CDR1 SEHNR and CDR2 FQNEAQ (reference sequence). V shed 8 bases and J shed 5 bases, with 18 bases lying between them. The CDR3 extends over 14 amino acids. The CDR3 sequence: CASLLGGGPTEAFF. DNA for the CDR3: TGTGCCAGCCTGCTGGGGGGGGGGCCTACTGAAGCTTTCTTT.

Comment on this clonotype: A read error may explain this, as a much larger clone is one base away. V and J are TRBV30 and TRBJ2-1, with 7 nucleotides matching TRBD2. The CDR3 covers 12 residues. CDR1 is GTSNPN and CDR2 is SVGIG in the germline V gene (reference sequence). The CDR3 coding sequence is TGTGCCGGAGGGACTAACCAAAATGAGGAGTTCTTC. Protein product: CAGGTNQNEEFF.

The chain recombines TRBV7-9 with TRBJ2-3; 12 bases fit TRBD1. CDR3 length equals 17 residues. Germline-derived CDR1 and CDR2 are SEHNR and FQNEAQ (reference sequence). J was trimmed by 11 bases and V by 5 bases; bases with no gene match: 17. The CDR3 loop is CASSATEGDRGLLGQYF. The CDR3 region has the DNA TGTGCCAGCAGCGCTACAGAAGGGGACAGGGGGCTACTCGGGCAGTATTTT.

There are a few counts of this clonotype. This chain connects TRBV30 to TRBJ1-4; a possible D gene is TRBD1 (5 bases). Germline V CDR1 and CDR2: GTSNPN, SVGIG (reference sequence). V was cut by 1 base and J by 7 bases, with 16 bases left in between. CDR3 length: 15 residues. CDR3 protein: CAWSGARGFFEKLFF. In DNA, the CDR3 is TGTGCCTGGAGTGGAGCCCGGGGGTTTTTTGAAAAACTGTTTTTT.

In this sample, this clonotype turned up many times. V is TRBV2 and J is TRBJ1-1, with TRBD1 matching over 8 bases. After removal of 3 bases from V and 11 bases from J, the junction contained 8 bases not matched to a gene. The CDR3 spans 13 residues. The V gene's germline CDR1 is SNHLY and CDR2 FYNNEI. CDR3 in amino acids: CASSDQGAPGAFF. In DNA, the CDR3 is TGTGCCAGCAGTGACCAGGGGGCCCCGGGGGCTTTCTTT.

CDR3 region: CASSVTGEGAGEQYF. CDR3 sequence (DNA): TGTGCCAGCAGCGTAACAGGGGAGGGTGCGGGCGAGCAGTACTTC. The J gene is TRBJ2-7, the V gene TRBV7-2; D is perhaps TRBD1 or TRBD2 (7 bases each). The CDR3 loop spans 15 amino acids. From germline, CDR1 is SGHTA and CDR2 FQGNSA. The V end lost 5 bases, the J end lost 6 bases, and 20 bases lay between the germline ends.

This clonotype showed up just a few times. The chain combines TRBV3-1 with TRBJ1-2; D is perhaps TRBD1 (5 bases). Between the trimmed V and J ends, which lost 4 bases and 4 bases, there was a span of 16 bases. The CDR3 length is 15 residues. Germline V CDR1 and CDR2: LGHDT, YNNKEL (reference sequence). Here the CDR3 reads CASSPTYRSVYGYTF. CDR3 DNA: TGTGCCAGCAGCCCGACGTACAGGAGTGTCTATGGCTACACCTTC.

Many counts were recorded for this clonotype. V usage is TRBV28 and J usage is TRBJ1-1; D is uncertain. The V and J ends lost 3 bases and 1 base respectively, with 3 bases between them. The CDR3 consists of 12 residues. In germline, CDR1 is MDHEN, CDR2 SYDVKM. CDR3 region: CASSFENTEAFF. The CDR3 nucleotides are TGTGCCAGCAGTTTCGAGAACACTGAAGCTTTCTTT.

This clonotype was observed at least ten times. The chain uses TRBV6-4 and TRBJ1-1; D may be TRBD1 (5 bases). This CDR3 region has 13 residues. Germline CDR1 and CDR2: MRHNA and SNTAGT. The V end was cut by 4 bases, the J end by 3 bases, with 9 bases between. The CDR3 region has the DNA TGTGCCAGCAGTGTCGGGGCCTACACTGAAGCTTTCTTT. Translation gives CASSVGAYTEAFF.

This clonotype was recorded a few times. CDR3: CASNSGQITGELFF. CDR3 in DNA: TGTGCCAGTAACTCCGGACAGATCACCGGGGAGCTGTTTTTT. The chain carries TRBV19 and TRBJ2-2; D is perhaps TRBD1 (6 bases). This CDR3 has 14 residues. The V end lost 7 bases, the J end lost 4 bases, and 13 bases lay between the germline ends. The germline V gene encodes CDR1 LNHDA and CDR2 SQIVND (reference sequence). The full variable domain, rest sourced from reference TRBV19 and TRBJ2-2, is DGGITQSPKYLFRKEGQNVTLSCEQNLNHDAMYWYRQDPGQGLRLIYYSQIVNDFQKGDIAEGYSVSREKKESFPLTVTSAQKNPTAFYLCASNSGQITGELFFGEGSRLTVL.

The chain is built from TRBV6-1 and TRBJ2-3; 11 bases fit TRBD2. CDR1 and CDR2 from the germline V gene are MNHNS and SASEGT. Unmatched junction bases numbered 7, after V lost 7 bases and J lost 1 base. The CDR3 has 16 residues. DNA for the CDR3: TGTGCCAGCACCCCACAACTAGCGGGGGGCACAGATACGCAGTATTTT. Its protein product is CASTPQLAGGTDTQYF.

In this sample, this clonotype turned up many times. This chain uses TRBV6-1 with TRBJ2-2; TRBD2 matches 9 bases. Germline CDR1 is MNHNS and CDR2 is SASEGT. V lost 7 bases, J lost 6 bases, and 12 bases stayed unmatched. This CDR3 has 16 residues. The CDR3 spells CASKAGGYEWAGELFF. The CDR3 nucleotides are TGTGCCAGCAAAGCGGGAGGATACGAGTGGGCCGGGGAGCTGTTTTTT.

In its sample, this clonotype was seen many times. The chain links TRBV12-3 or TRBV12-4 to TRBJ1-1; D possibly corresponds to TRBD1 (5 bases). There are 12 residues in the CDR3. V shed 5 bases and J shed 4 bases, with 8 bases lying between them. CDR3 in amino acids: CASSDSFTEAFF. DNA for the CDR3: TGTGCCAGCAGTGACAGTTTCACTGAAGCTTTCTTT.

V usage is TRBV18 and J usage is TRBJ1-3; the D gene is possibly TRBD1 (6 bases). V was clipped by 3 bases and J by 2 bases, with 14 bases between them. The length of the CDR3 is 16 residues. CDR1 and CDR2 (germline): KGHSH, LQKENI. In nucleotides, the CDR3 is TGTGCCAGCTCACCTGAATTCGGACAGACTGGAAACACCATATATTTT. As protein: CASSPEFGQTGNTIYF.

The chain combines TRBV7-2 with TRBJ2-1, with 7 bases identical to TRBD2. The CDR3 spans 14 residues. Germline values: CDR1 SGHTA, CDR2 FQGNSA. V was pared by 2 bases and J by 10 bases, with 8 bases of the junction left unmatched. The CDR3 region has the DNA TGTGCCAGCAGCTTAACAAGGGGAGGGCCGGAGCAGTTCTTC. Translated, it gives CASSLTRGGPEQFF. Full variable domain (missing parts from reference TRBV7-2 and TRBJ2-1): GAGVSQSPSNKVTEKGKDVELRCDPISGHTALYWYRQSLGQGLEFLIYFQGNSAPDKSGLPSDRFSAERTGGSVSTLTIQRTQQEDSAVYLCASSLTRGGPEQFFGPGTRLTVL.